The entry below describes one T cell receptor beta chain. Which antigen it targets is not known. No clone much larger than this one lies a single base away; base qualities are absent. The immunoSEQ hsTCRbeta Kit was used to sequence TCR beta CDR3 regions from DNA. The source study handled its data this way. The ImmunoSEQ Analyzer was used to analyse the TCR sequencing data. T cell clonality was defined as 1 minus Pielou's evenness computed on productive rearrangements. T cell diversity was measured with the inverse Simpson index on productive templates. T cell density was defined as TCR beta template counts normalized to usable DNA, with usable DNA estimated by amplification and sequencing of housekeeping genes. Two-sided Kruskal-Wallis tests were used to compare TCR metrics across histologic stages. In TCRdb, the immuneACCESS table is reduced to in-frame sequences with V and J assigned. These tables do not hold every clone; where another copy was compared, an unresolved V gene accounts for under half, and the others remain unexplained. The DNA gave D and trimming, while V, J and clone size come from that table. The sample table shows about 3,400 clones, and 76% are seen once. The ten top clones hold more than 13% of the sample.

The patients had resection in Japan or China between about 2013 and 2017. The histologic diagnosis of each case was independently confirmed on H&E slides by two lung cancer pathologists. Macro-dissection after pathologic assessment enriched premalignant or tumor cells for nucleic acid extraction. The AllPrep DNA/RNA FFPE Kit was used to isolate DNA from FFPE tissue. The data stem from a study of immune evolution from preneoplasia to lung adenocarcinoma (dated by TCRdb to the early 2020s). Regarding the research as a whole: HLA loss of heterozygosity was seen in approximately 6.5%, 16% and 36% of AIS, MIA and ADC lesions, and in no AAH lesions. The study profiled immune contexture across lung adenocarcinoma precursors and invasive adenocarcinoma using immune gene expression, TCR sequencing and multiplex immunofluorescence. Resected precursor lesions (AAH, AIS, MIA) and invasive adenocarcinomas were each compared against paired morphologically normal lung tissue. Sample size was determined by specimen availability and not by a prior power calculation. The immune data were integrated with whole exome sequencing and methylation data from the same cohort of nodules. In total, the cohort included 53 patients with pulmonary nodules, all of whom underwent surgical resection. The TCR sequencing data were obtained from 51 patients. According to the study, about 99 samples went through TCR sequencing. Class I HLA alleles were inferred from exome data with POLYSOLVER, and allele-specific HLA loss was detected with LOHHLA.

Summary of the overall study and its limitations: Because all patients came from Japan and China, whether the findings apply to Western populations was uncertain. KRAS-mutant nodules showed the highest T cell clonality compared with EGFR-mutant or double wild-type lesions. The findings rested on association rather than direct causation, and larger cohorts with long-term follow-up and longitudinal biopsies were considered necessary. Normal lung showed the highest clonality, whereas later-stage lesions appeared to have higher T cell density and diversity but lower clonality. Normal lung had the highest top T cell clone frequencies, which appeared to decline progressively from AAH through AIS, MIA and invasive adenocarcinoma.

The CDR3 sequence holds 15 residues, the cysteine and phenylalanine included. Only the CDR3 part of the read is kept: 45 bases, read in frame from the first base. At the junction V is shortened by 0 bases and J by 2 bases, with 9 bases in between. For CDR1 and CDR2, the germline V gene lists SGHRS and YFSETQ. Recombination joined TRBV5-1 with TRBJ1-5; too little of a D gene remains to name it. The clonotype comes from a person aged 60-79 years with lung adenocarcinoma. The sample was FFPE minimally invasive lung adenocarcinoma tissue. What the cell subset or site label conveys for this sample: micro-invasive lung adenocarcinoma (MIA). The nucleotide sequence reads TGCGCCAGCAGCTTGGGGCCGGCTGGCAATCAGCCCCAGCATTTT. It translates as CASSLGPAGNQPQHF. Full variable domain (CDR3 extended with the reference TRBV5-1 and TRBJ1-5 proteins): KAGVTQTPRYLIKTRGQQVTLSCSPISGHRSVSWYQQTPGQGLQFLFEYFSETQRNKGNFPGRFSGRQFSNSRSEMNVSTLELGDSALYLCASSLGPAGNQPQHFGDGTRLSIL.